This passage covers 32 T cell receptor beta chains from one sample sequenced in a study of T cell repertoires in cytomegalovirus infection. Antigens for these TCRs are unknown. MiXCR, run by TCRdb on the reads, gives a single entry per CDR3 protein. The sample lists about 920,000 distinct CDR3 sequences; around 30% were seen once. Here the sequenced sample was cultured CD8+ T cells from PBMCs, taken from culture after CMV antigen stimulation. Every receptor here comes from a human donor in good health (CMV status not recorded). Some clones in this sample may be carry-over from other donors' samples.

This clonotype was detected many times. The rearrangement uses TRBV7-9 and TRBJ2-1, with a tentative D call TRBD2 (5 bases). The V and J ends lost 5 bases and 7 bases respectively, with 12 bases between them. The CDR3 loop spans 13 amino acids. Germline-derived CDR1 and CDR2 are SEHNR and FQNEAQ (reference sequence). The CDR3 DNA reads TGTGCCAGCAGCGTTGGGGAGAGAAATGAGCAGTTCTTC. This gives the protein CASSVGERNEQFF.

This sequence joins TRBV29-1 and TRBJ2-6, with 7 positions matching TRBD2. The length of the CDR3 is 16 residues. Germline V gene sequence: CDR1 SQVTM, CDR2 ANQGSEA. Germline trimming cut 0 bases from V and 1 base from J; bases unmatched to any gene: 3. The CDR3 sequence is CSVEEGGKSGANVLTF. DNA for the CDR3: TGCAGCGTTGAAGAGGGGGGGAAATCTGGGGCCAACGTCCTGACTTTC.

The chain combines TRBV27 with TRBJ2-7; TRBD2 is a possible D gene (6 bases). CDR3 length equals 15 residues. V was pared by 3 bases and J by 4 bases, with 16 bases between. Per the germline V gene, CDR1 is MNHEY and CDR2 is SMNVEV (reference sequence). The CDR3 sequence is CASSLRDPPLYEQYF. The CDR3 DNA sequence: TGTGCCAGCAGTTTGCGGGATCCGCCGCTTTACGAGCAGTACTTC.

The V gene is TRBV19, the J gene TRBJ1-1, with unresolved D. Germline CDR1 LNHDA, CDR2 SQIVND (reference sequence). The CDR3 consists of 15 residues. With 5 bases removed from V and 5 bases from J, the gap between germline ends came to 18 bases. CDR3 DNA: TGTGCCAGTAGTGTGTTGGACCTGGGGTTAACTGAAGCTTTCTTT. This translates into CASSVLDLGLTEAFF.

The CDR3 loop is CASSTSDTANTEAFF. DNA for the CDR3: TGCGCCAGCAGCACCAGCGACACGGCTAACACTGAAGCTTTCTTT. This sequence joins TRBV5-1 and TRBJ1-1; D not resolved. Per germline, CDR1 SGHRS and CDR2 YFSETQ. Trimming removed 4 bases from V and 2 bases from J, with 15 bases in between. The CDR3 totals 15 residues.

This clonotype showed up just a few times. The CDR3 DNA reads TGTGCCAGCAGCTTACAGGGTGAGGTGGAGACCCAGTACTTC. Translating gives CASSLQGEVETQYF. The chain links TRBV7-6 to TRBJ2-5; possibly TRBD1 for D (5 bases). Germline V gives CDR1 SGHVS, CDR2 FNYEAQ. Trimming took 2 bases from V and 5 from J, leaving 12 bases between them. This CDR3 is built from 14 residues.

This chain uses TRBV27 with TRBJ1-1; D is undetermined. V was cut by 8 bases and J by 4 bases, with 14 bases left in between. The CDR3 consists of 13 residues. Looked up from germline, CDR1 is MNHEY and CDR2 is SMNVEV (reference sequence). Written as DNA, the CDR3 is TGTGCCAGCCACGGAGGGTCTAGCACTGAAGCTTTCTTT. It yields the protein CASHGGSSTEAFF.

This clonotype was detected ten times or more. This rearrangement joins TRBV12-3 or TRBV12-4 to TRBJ1-4, with D possibly being TRBD1 (6 bases). The germline V and J ends were trimmed by 3 bases and 5 bases, with 10 bases remaining between them. The CDR3 runs 14 residues. Here the CDR3 reads CASSFGQGNEKLFF. CDR3 nucleotide sequence: TGTGCCAGCAGTTTCGGGCAGGGGAATGAAAAACTGTTTTTT.

The genes are TRBV27 and TRBJ1-6, with D uncertain. Germline V gene lookup returns CDR1 MNHEY and CDR2 SMNVEV (reference sequence). This CDR3 has 15 amino acids. V was trimmed by 3 bases and J by 7 bases, leaving 13 bases between them. The CDR3 nucleotides are TGTGCCAGCAGTTTTTTAATGAAGGAAAATTCACCCCTCCACTTT. Amino acid sequence: CASSFLMKENSPLHF.

This clonotype was seen a few times. The chain couples TRBV6-1 to TRBJ2-7; no reliable D call. The CDR3 totals 11 residues. V lost 11 bases and J lost 7, with 15 bases in between. CDR1 is MNHNS and CDR2 is SASEGT in the germline V gene. The CDR3 sequence: CAVRPLWEQYF. As DNA, the CDR3 is TGTGCCGTTAGGCCTTTGTGGGAGCAGTACTTC.

This chain uses TRBV19 with TRBJ1-2; D gene uncertain. CDR3 length: 11 residues. Trimming took 10 bases from V and 5 from J, leaving 11 bases between them. Per the germline V gene, CDR1 is LNHDA and CDR2 is SQIVND (reference sequence). For the CDR3, the DNA is TGTGCCACCTGGGGAGGGTATGGCTACACCTTC. This gives the protein CATWGGYGYTF.

A note on this clonotype: This sequence may be a read error, since a much larger clone differs from it by one base. The chain couples TRBV19 to TRBJ1-1, with unresolved D. Trimming removed 3 bases at V and 1 base at J, with 6 bases between. Germline CDR1 LNHDA, CDR2 SQIVND (reference sequence). The CDR3 has 13 residues. CDR3 residues: CASSMGTNTEAFF. As DNA, the CDR3 is TGTGCCAGTAGTATGGGAACGAACACTGAAGCTTTCTTT.

The chain recombines TRBV6-2 or TRBV6-3 with TRBJ2-3; D unclear. The V gene's germline CDR1 is MNHEY and CDR2 SVGEGT. This CDR3 comprises 16 residues. The V end was cut by 2 bases, the J end by 4 bases, with 16 bases between. CDR3 nucleotides: TGTGCCAGCAGTTACGTAGGAGCCCTAGGGTCAGATACGCAGTATTTT. Its translation: CASSYVGALGSDTQYF.

The J gene is TRBJ2-7, the V gene TRBV2, with D possibly matching TRBD1 (6 bases). Germline CDR1 and CDR2: SNHLY and FYNNEI. The CDR3 spans 12 residues. The V end lost 4 bases, the J end lost 4 bases, and 8 bases lay between the germline ends. CDR3 in DNA: TGTGCCAGCAGTGGACAGGAGTACGAGCAGTACGTC. It yields the protein CASSGQEYEQYV.

About this clonotype itself: A much larger clone differs from this one at a single base, so this may be a read error. The rearrangement links TRBV27 to TRBJ1-2; 8 positions agree with TRBD1. The V gene end was trimmed by 6 bases and the J gene end by 8 bases; junction bases not matched to a gene: 5. The CDR3 is 12 residues long. Looked up from germline, CDR1 is MNHEY and CDR2 is SMNVEV (reference sequence). CDR3 sequence reads: CASSPPGGGYTF. The DNA of the CDR3 is TGTGCCAGCAGCCCCCCAGGGGGCGGCTACACCTTC.

CDR3 DNA: TGTGCCAGCAGCCCGGGGACAGGGGAGACCTACGAGCAGTACTTC. This sequence encodes CASSPGTGETYEQYF. The V and J genes are TRBV5-4 and TRBJ2-7; 10 nucleotides match TRBD1. The length of the CDR3 is 15 residues. The germline gives CDR1 SGHNT, CDR2 YYREEE (reference sequence). The J segment lost 2 bases and the V segment lost 4 bases, leaving 6 bases of the junction unmatched.

V and J are TRBV29-1 and TRBJ2-1; the D is unclear. The CDR3 extends over 16 amino acids. V was shortened by 4 bases and J by 0 bases, with 16 bases between the two germline ends. CDR1 is SQVTM and CDR2 is ANQGSEA in the germline V gene. The CDR3 spells CSVVPLGQSSYNEQFF. As DNA, the CDR3 is TGCAGCGTTGTTCCCCTTGGGCAAAGCTCCTACAATGAGCAGTTCTTC.

This clonotype was detected only a few times. The gene calls are TRBV7-9 and TRBJ1-5; 8 bases agree with TRBD1. The CDR3 totals 15 residues. The ends lost 5 bases at V and 1 base at J; junction bases unmatched: 4. Germline loops: CDR1 SEHNR, CDR2 FQNEAQ (reference sequence). CDR3 amino acids: CASSLDRESNQPQHF. As DNA, the CDR3 is TGTGCCAGCAGCCTGGACAGGGAAAGCAATCAGCCCCAGCATTTT.

The table lists this clonotype with a few counts. The J gene is TRBJ1-1, the V gene TRBV20-1; TRBD1 matches at 8 bases. Germline-derived CDR1 and CDR2 are DFQATT and SNEGSKA (reference sequence). The CDR3 runs 15 residues. V was pared by 1 base and J by 5 bases, with 9 bases of the junction left unmatched. The CDR3 protein is CSARAYQGAGTEAFF. The DNA for the CDR3 is TGCAGTGCTAGAGCTTATCAGGGGGCTGGAACTGAAGCTTTCTTT.

The CDR3 DNA reads as TGTGCCACCCAGACAGACACAGATACGCAGTATTTT. Translating gives CATQTDTDTQYF. The rearrangement links TRBV27 to TRBJ2-3, with a tentative D call TRBD1 (5 bases). Trimming took 10 bases from V and 2 from J, leaving 10 bases between them. The CDR3 has 12 residues. From germline, CDR1 is MNHEY and CDR2 SMNVEV (reference sequence).

The V call is TRBV28, the J call TRBJ1-5; D gene ambiguous. CDR3 length: 15 residues. Trimming shortened V by 5 bases and J by 0 bases, and 11 bases separated the two germline ends. Germline CDR1 is MDHEN and CDR2 is SYDVKM. CDR3 sequence: CASSTRFYSNQPQHF. The CDR3 nucleotides are TGTGCCAGCAGTACCAGATTTTATAGCAATCAGCCCCAGCATTTT.

The chain carries TRBV5-1 and TRBJ2-2, with TRBD2 identical over 10 bases. V gave up 1 base and J gave up 6 bases; unmatched junction bases: 6. Germline CDR1 is SGHRS and CDR2 is YFSETQ. The CDR3 loop spans 16 amino acids. The DNA for the CDR3 is TGCGCCAGCAGCTTGCCTGCGCTAGCGGGAGCCGGGGAGCTGTTTTTT. Amino acids: CASSLPALAGAGELFF.

The chain recombines TRBV14 with TRBJ1-2; possible D gene TRBD1, 6 bases. CDR3 length equals 15 residues. V was pared by 4 bases and J by 3 bases, with 15 bases between. Germline V CDR1 and CDR2: SGHDN, FVKESK. The CDR3 region is CASSPSGTYHYGYTF. The DNA for the CDR3 is TGTGCCAGCAGCCCCTCCGGGACATACCACTATGGCTACACCTTC.

This chain connects TRBV6-6 to TRBJ2-1; 11 nucleotides line up with TRBD1. This CDR3 region has 14 residues. CDR1 and CDR2 (germline): MNHNY, SVGAGI (reference sequence). J lost 3 bases, V lost 8 bases, and 3 bases had no gene match. This CDR3 is CASPGTGGYNEQFF. For the CDR3, the DNA is TGTGCCAGCCCCGGGACAGGGGGCTACAATGAGCAGTTCTTC.

Only a few counts were recorded for this clonotype. The CDR3 spells CASSYAPGGRAEAFF. Written as DNA, the CDR3 is TGTGCCAGCAGTTACGCCCCGGGAGGGCGTGCTGAAGCTTTCTTT. The rearrangement joins TRBV6-5 to TRBJ1-1; D is undetermined. CDR3 length: 15 amino acids. Trimming left V 2 bases short and J 6 bases short, with 16 bases between. Per the germline V gene, CDR1 is MNHEY and CDR2 is SVGAGI.

This clonotype was observed a handful of times. The CDR3 nucleotides are TGTGCCAGCAGTTTTTTACAGGGGGCCGGGAATCAGCCCCAGCATTTT. As protein: CASSFLQGAGNQPQHF. V is TRBV28 and J is TRBJ1-5; 9 nucleotides align to TRBD1. The CDR3 runs 16 residues. V gave up 3 bases and J gave up 4 bases; unmatched junction bases: 7. The germline CDR1 and CDR2 sequences are MDHEN and SYDVKM.

Details on this clonotype: This sequence may be a read error, since a much larger clone differs from it by one base. This chain links TRBV7-9 with TRBJ2-1, with D tentatively TRBD1 (5 bases). The V end lost 5 bases, the J end lost 2 bases, and 22 bases lay between the germline ends. Germline CDR1 SEHNR, CDR2 FQNEAQ (reference sequence). CDR3 length: 18 amino acids. In DNA form, the CDR3 reads TGTGCCAGCAGCACCCTGGGGCCCCGGACCTTCGCCTACAATGAGCAGTTCTTC. Amino acid sequence: CASSTLGPRTFAYNEQFF.

The chain links TRBV7-9 to TRBJ1-3; 7 nucleotides align to TRBD1. The CDR3 totals 18 residues. Germline V CDR1 and CDR2: SEHNR, FQNEAQ (reference sequence). V shed 5 bases and J 3 bases; nucleotides not matched to a gene: 16. The CDR3 sequence is CASSPLRDSDVGGNTIYF. The CDR3 nucleotides are TGTGCCAGCAGCCCGCTCCGGGACAGCGACGTCGGTGGAAACACCATATATTTT.

The V gene is TRBV7-9, the J gene TRBJ2-7; TRBD1 matches at 8 bases. The CDR3 contains 16 residues. In germline, CDR1 is SEHNR, CDR2 FQNEAQ (reference sequence). Unmatched junction bases numbered 7, after V lost 3 bases and J lost 0 bases. CDR3 in amino acids: CASSFSTGDLSYEQYF. The CDR3 bases are TGTGCCAGCAGCTTCTCGACAGGGGACCTCTCCTACGAGCAGTACTTC.

The rearrangement joins TRBV5-1 to TRBJ1-2; D perhaps matches TRBD1 (5 bases). The CDR3 is 15 amino acids. Germline V CDR1 and CDR2: SGHRS, YFSETQ. V lost 0 bases and J 8 bases, leaving 17 bases between the germline ends. CDR3 coding DNA: TGCGCCAGCAGCTTGGAACAGGTGAACTATGTGGGCTACACCTTC. Residues: CASSLEQVNYVGYTF.

The chain combines TRBV13 with TRBJ2-7, with 7 nucleotides matching TRBD2. CDR3 length: 15 residues. Germline lookup yields CDR1 PRHDT and CDR2 FYEKMQ (reference sequence). Germline trimming cut 2 bases from V and 5 bases from J; bases unmatched to any gene: 9. CDR3 residues: CASSLTGGLPDEQYF. Here the CDR3 DNA reads TGTGCCAGCAGCTTAACGGGGGGTCTCCCCGACGAGCAGTACTTC.

This chain joins TRBV5-1 and TRBJ1-6; tentative D call: TRBD1 (5 bases). Trimming cost V 1 base and J 7 bases, with 12 bases left between them. The CDR3 loop spans 15 amino acids. Germline-derived CDR1 and CDR2 are SGHRS and YFSETQ. This chain's CDR3 is CASSLYGQSNSPLHF. The CDR3, as DNA: TGCGCCAGCAGCTTGTACGGACAATCGAATTCACCCCTCCACTTT.